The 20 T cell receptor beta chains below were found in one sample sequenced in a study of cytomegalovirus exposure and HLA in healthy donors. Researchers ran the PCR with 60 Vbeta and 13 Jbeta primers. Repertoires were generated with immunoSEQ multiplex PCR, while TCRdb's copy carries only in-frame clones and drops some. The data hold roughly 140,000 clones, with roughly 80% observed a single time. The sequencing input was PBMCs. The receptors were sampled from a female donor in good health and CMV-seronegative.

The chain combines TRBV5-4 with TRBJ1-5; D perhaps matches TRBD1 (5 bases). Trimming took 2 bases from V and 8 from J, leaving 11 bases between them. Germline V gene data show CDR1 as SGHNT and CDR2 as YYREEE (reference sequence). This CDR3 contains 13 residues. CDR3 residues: CASSFDRGEPQHF. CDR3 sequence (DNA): TGTGCCAGCAGCTTTGACCGGGGGGAGCCCCAGCATTTT.

The CDR3 here is CASSRRDRVLLAGENEQFF. The CDR3 nucleotides read TGCGCCAGCAGTCGTCGGGACAGGGTTCTACTAGCGGGAGAAAATGAGCAGTTCTTC. This chain links TRBV5-1 with TRBJ2-1; TRBD2 matches 11 bases. V lost 5 bases to trimming and J lost 7 bases; unmatched junction nucleotides: 20. The CDR3 has 19 amino acids. CDR1 and CDR2 from the germline V gene are SGHRS and YFSETQ.

Written as DNA, the CDR3 is TGTGCCAGCTCACCAAAGGACACCCTTGGACTGTTTTTT. Translated, it gives CASSPKDTLGLFF. The chain uses TRBV18 and TRBJ2-2, with D perhaps TRBD1 (5 bases). CDR3 length: 13 residues. The ends were cut back, 2 bases at V and 14 bases at J, with 15 bases in the middle. Per the germline V gene, CDR1 is KGHSH and CDR2 is LQKENI.

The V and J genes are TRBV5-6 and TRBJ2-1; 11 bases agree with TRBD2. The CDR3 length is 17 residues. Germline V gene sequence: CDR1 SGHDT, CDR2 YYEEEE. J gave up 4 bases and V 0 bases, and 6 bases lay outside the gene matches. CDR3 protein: CASSLGLAGGLYNEQFF. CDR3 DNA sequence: TGTGCCAGCAGCTTGGGGCTAGCGGGAGGATTGTACAATGAGCAGTTCTTC. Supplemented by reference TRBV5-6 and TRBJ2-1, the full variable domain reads DAGVTQSPTHLIKTRGQQVTLRCSPKSGHDTVSWYQQALGQGPQFIFQYYEEEERQRGNFPDRFSGHQFPNYSSELNVNALLLGDSALYLCASSLGLAGGLYNEQFFGPGTRLTVL.

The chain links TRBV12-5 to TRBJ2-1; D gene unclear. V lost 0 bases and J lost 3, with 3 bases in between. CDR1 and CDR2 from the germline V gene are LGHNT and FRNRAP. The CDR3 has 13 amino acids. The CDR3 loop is CASGLVNYNEQFF. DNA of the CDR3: TGTGCTAGTGGTTTGGTCAACTACAATGAGCAGTTCTTC.

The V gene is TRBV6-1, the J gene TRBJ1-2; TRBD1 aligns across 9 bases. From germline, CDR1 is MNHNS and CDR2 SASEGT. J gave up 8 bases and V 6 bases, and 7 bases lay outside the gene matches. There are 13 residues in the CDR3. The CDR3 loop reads CASRARTGEGYTF. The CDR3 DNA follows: TGTGCCAGCAGGGCTCGGACAGGGGAAGGCTACACCTTC.

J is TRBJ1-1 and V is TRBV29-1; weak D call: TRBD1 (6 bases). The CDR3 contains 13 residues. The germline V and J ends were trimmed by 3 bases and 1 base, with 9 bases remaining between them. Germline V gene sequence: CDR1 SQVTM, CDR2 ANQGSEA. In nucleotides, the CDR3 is TGCAGCGTTGAGTGGGGGCCGAACACTGAAGCTTTCTTT. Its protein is CSVEWGPNTEAFF. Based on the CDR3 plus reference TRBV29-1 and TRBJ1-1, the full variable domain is SAVISQKPSRDICQRGTSLTIQCQVDSQVTMMFWYRQQPGQSLTLIATANQGSEATYESGFVIDKFPISRPNLTFSTLTVSNMSPEDSSIYLCSVEWGPNTEAFFGQGTRLTVV.

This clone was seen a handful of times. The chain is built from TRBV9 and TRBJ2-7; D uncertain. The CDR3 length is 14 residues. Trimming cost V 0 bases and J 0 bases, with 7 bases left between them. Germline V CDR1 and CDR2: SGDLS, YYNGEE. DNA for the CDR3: TGTGCCAGCAGCGTAGAACTCGACTCCTACGAGCAGTACTTC. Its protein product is CASSVELDSYEQYF.

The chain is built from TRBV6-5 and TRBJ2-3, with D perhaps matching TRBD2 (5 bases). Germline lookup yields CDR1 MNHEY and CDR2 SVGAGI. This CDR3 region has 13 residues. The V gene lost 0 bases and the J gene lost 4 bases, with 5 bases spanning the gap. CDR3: CASSYSRADTQYF. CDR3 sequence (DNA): TGTGCCAGCAGTTACTCGAGGGCAGATACGCAGTATTTT.

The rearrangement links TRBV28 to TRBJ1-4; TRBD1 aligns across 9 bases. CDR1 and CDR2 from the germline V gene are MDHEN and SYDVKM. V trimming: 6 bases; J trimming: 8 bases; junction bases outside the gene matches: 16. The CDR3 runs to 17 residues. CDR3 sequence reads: CASSPGQGGLGVEKLFF. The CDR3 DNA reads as TGTGCCAGCAGCCCGGGACAGGGAGGGTTAGGGGTGGAAAAACTGTTTTTT.

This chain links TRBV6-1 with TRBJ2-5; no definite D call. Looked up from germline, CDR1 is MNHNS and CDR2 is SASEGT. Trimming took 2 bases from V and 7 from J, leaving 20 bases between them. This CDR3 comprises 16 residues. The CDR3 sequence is CASSEFIIGASGTQYF. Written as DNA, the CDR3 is TGTGCCAGCAGTGAATTTATTATTGGTGCCTCGGGGACCCAGTACTTC.

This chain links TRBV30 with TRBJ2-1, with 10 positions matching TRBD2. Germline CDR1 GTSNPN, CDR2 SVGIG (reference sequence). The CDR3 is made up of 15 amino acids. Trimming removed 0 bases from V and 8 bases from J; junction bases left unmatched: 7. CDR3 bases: TGTGCCTGGAGTGTGTTAGCGGGAGGAGTCGATGAGCAGTTCTTC. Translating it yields CAWSVLAGGVDEQFF. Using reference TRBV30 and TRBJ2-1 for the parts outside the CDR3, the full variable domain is SQTIHQWPATLVQPVGSPLSLECTVEGTSNPNLYWYRQAAGRGLQLLFYSVGIGQISSEVPQNLSASRPQDRQFILSSKKLLLSDSGFYLCAWSVLAGGVDEQFFGPGTRLTVL.

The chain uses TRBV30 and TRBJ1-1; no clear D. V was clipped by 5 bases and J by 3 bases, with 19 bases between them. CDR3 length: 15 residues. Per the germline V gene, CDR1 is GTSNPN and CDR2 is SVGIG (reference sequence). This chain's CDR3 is CAWGHEGGMDTEAFF. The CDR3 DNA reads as TGTGCCTGGGGTCATGAGGGCGGGATGGACACTGAAGCTTTCTTT.

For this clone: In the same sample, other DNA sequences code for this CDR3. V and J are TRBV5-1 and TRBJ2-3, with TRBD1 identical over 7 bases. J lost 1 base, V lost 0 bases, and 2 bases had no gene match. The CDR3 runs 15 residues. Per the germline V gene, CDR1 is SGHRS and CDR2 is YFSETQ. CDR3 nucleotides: TGCGCCAGCAGCTTGGGGACAGGTGGCACAGATACGCAGTATTTT. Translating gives CASSLGTGGTDTQYF.

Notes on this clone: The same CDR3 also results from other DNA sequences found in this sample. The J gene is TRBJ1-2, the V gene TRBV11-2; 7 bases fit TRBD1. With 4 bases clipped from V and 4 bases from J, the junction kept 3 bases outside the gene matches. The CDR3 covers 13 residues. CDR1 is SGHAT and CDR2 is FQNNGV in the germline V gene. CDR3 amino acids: CASSSTGVYGYTF. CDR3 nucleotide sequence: TGTGCCAGCAGCTCAACAGGGGTCTATGGCTACACCTTC. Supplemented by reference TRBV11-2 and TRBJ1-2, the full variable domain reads EAGVAQSPRYKIIEKRQSVAFWCNPISGHATLYWYQQILGQGPKLLIQFQNNGVVDDSQLPKDRFSAERLKGVDSTLKIQPAKLEDSAVYLCASSSTGVYGYTFGSGTRLTVV.

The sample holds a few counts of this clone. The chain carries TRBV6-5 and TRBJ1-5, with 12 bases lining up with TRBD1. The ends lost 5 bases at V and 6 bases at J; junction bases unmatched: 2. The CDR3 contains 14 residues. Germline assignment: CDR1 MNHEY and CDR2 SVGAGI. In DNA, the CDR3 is TGTGCCAGCAGTCGGGACAGGGGGCTTCAGCCCCAGCATTTT. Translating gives CASSRDRGLQPQHF.

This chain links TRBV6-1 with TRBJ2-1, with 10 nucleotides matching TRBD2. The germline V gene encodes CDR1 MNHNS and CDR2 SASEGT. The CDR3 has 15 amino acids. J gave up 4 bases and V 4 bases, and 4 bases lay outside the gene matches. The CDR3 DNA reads TGTGCCAGCAGTGTCTCTAGCGGGGGATACAATGAGCAGTTCTTC. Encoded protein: CASSVSSGGYNEQFF.

CDR3 amino acids: CASSLDSFYEQYF. The CDR3 nucleotides read TGTGCCAGCAGCCTTGACAGTTTCTACGAGCAGTACTTC. The V and J genes are TRBV14 and TRBJ2-7; D possibly corresponds to TRBD1 (5 bases). This CDR3 contains 13 residues. V lost 4 bases, J lost 3 bases, and 10 bases lay in between. Looked up from germline, CDR1 is SGHDN and CDR2 is FVKESK.

Here the CDR3 DNA reads TGCGCCAGCAGCCAAGACCCCAAACAGGGGTACACGTACGAGCAGTACTTC. The encoded protein is CASSQDPKQGYTYEQYF. The chain is built from TRBV4-1 and TRBJ2-7, with 7 nucleotides matching TRBD1. The trim removed 0 bases at V and 4 bases at J, leaving 12 bases unmatched. CDR1 MGHRA and CDR2 YSYEKL come from the germline V gene. The CDR3 contains 17 residues.

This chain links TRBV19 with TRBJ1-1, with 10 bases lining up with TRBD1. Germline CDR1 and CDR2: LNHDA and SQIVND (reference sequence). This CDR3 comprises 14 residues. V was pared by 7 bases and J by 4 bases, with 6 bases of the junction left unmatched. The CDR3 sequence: CASTNRQGATEAFF. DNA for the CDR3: TGTGCCAGTACCAATCGACAGGGGGCCACTGAAGCTTTCTTT.